The source of this T cell receptor beta chain is a study of T cell responses to AZD1222 COVID-19 vaccine. Data came from immunoSEQ multiplex PCR; TCRdb stores just in-frame clones and leaves some out. The table shows about 82,000 clones, with just under 90% occurring only once. A remark on this clone: What it binds is not known.

General observations from the study: Spike-specific TCRs gained breadth and depth after people received two AZD1222 doses. Spike regions recognized by vaccine-associated CD4 TCRs spanned the protein, led by 160-218 and 743-854.

CDR3 length: 13 residues. Trimming stripped 3 bases from V and 7 bases from J, with 9 bases between. CDR1 and CDR2 from the germline V gene are LNHDA and SQIVND (reference sequence). The chain employs TRBV19 and TRBJ1-4; D remains ambiguous. The sequenced sample was peripheral blood, obtained on day 0 of AZD1222 vaccination. The clonotype originates from an adult in good health. The CDR3 spells CASSILPSEKLFF. The CDR3 DNA follows: TGTGCCAGTAGTATTTTGCCCAGTGAAAAACTGTTTTTT. Using reference TRBV19 and TRBJ1-4 for the parts outside the CDR3, the full variable domain is DGGITQSPKYLFRKEGQNVTLSCEQNLNHDAMYWYRQDPGQGLRLIYYSQIVNDFQKGDIAEGYSVSREKKESFPLTVTSAQKNPTAFYLCASSILPSEKLFFGSGTQLSVL.